This T cell receptor beta chain stems from a study of blood T cell repertoires in COVID-19. Study summary: There were acute and convalescent COVID-19 samples, and they came from the United States, Italy and Spain. PBMCs, B-cell-depleted T cells, or T cells provided the cDNA or gDNA that made up the material.

Germline V gene lookup returns CDR1 SGHRS and CDR2 YFSETQ. The V gene lost 3 bases and the J gene lost 4 bases, with 14 bases spanning the gap. The CDR3 has 16 residues. Original processing methods: Estimation of nucleated cell counts was performed using reference gene primer amplification. Produced via immunoSEQ multiplex PCR; TCRdb's table is partial and in-frame only. That table gives V, J and clone size, and the DNA gave D and trimming. Of fewer than 250,000 clones listed, about 92% are singletons. The chain recombines TRBV5-1 with TRBJ2-6; D is perhaps TRBD1 (6 bases). The receptor's source is a man aged 25-45 years with acute or convalescent COVID-19. The sample comprised peripheral blood. The CDR3 spells CASSSLTGSGANVLTF. As DNA, the CDR3 is TGCGCCAGCAGCTCCCTAACAGGGTCCGGGGCCAACGTCCTGACTTTC.